Below are 20 T cell receptor beta chains sequenced from a single sample in a study of cytomegalovirus exposure and HLA in healthy donors. The PCR was carried out with 60 Vbeta primers and 13 Jbeta primers. Clones were sequenced by immunoSEQ multiplex PCR, and TCRdb holds only the in-frame ones, with some missing. The sample includes 150,000 or so clones. Sequencing input: PBMCs. The receptors derive from a woman aged 45-65 years in good health and CMV-seronegative.

The V gene is TRBV19, the J gene TRBJ2-5; D gene uncertain. Germline V gene lookup returns CDR1 LNHDA and CDR2 SQIVND (reference sequence). The V end lost 3 bases, the J end lost 5 bases, and 10 bases lay between the germline ends. The CDR3 runs 13 residues. This chain's CDR3 is CASSMGLRETQYF. The CDR3 DNA follows: TGTGCCAGTAGTATGGGCCTTCGGGAGACCCAGTACTTC.

This sequence joins TRBV19 and TRBJ1-1; D remains ambiguous. This CDR3 is 15 amino acids long. V lost 2 bases and J 0 bases, leaving 10 bases between the germline ends. The V gene's germline CDR1 is LNHDA and CDR2 SQIVND (reference sequence). The CDR3 spells CASSINPGVNTEAFF. The CDR3 DNA reads TGTGCCAGTAGTATAAACCCAGGCGTGAACACTGAAGCTTTCTTT.

The CDR3 DNA reads as TGTGCCGCAGGGGAAGGGGTGGGTTCACCCCTCCACTTT. Its protein product is CAAGEGVGSPLHF. V and J are TRBV19 and TRBJ1-6; D might be TRBD1 (6 bases). Trimming shortened V by 11 bases and J by 9 bases, and 17 bases separated the two germline ends. The CDR3 length is 13 residues. CDR1 and CDR2 from the germline V gene are LNHDA and SQIVND (reference sequence). Drawing the rest from reference TRBV19 and TRBJ1-6, the complete variable domain is DGGITQSPKYLFRKEGQNVTLSCEQNLNHDAMYWYRQDPGQGLRLIYYSQIVNDFQKGDIAEGYSVSREKKESFPLTVTSAQKNPTAFYLCAAGEGVGSPLHFGNGTRLTVT.

This rearrangement joins TRBV11-1 to TRBJ1-2; 7 bases match TRBD1. Germline V lookup: CDR1 SGHAT, CDR2 FQDESV (reference sequence). This CDR3 has 11 residues. Losses at the gene ends were 4 bases for V and 8 bases for J; bases not matched to a gene: 1. For the CDR3, the DNA is TGTGCCAGCAGCTCCAGGGGGGGCTACACCTTC. This codes for CASSSRGGYTF.

The chain uses TRBV4-1 and TRBJ2-1, with 10 bases aligning to TRBD2. The CDR3 spans 15 residues. V was clipped by 5 bases and J by 6 bases; unmatched bases: 7. The germline CDR1 and CDR2 sequences are MGHRA and YSYEKL. The CDR3 loop reads CASSFFRTSGNEQFF. The CDR3 DNA is TGCGCCAGCAGCTTCTTCAGGACTAGCGGCAATGAGCAGTTCTTC.

The V and J genes are TRBV18 and TRBJ1-1, with 8 bases aligning to TRBD1. After removal of 5 bases from V and 5 bases from J, the junction contained 1 base not matched to a gene. The CDR3 is 12 amino acids. Germline CDR1 reads KGHSH; CDR2 reads LQKENI. CDR3 in DNA: TGTGCCAGCTCAACAGGGGGTACTGAAGCTTTCTTT. This gives the protein CASSTGGTEAFF.

The rearrangement links TRBV14 to TRBJ1-1, with a weak D call TRBD1 (6 bases). The V gene's germline CDR1 is SGHDN and CDR2 FVKESK. The CDR3 length is 16 residues. Trimming removed 3 bases at V and 1 base at J, with 15 bases between. The CDR3 DNA follows: TGTGCCAGCAGCCACGGACAAATAGGGGGGAACACTGAAGCTTTCTTT. Protein sequence: CASSHGQIGGNTEAFF.

Notes on this clone: Other DNA sequences from this sample encode an identical CDR3 as well. CDR3 sequence (DNA): TGTGCCAGTAGTATACGAGGGAACACTGAAGCTTTCTTT. Residues: CASSIRGNTEAFF. This chain links TRBV19 with TRBJ1-1; D gene unclear. Trimming stripped 2 bases from V and 1 base from J, with 5 bases between. Germline-derived CDR1 and CDR2 are LNHDA and SQIVND (reference sequence). The CDR3 length is 13 residues.

This chain joins TRBV7-9 and TRBJ1-1; D not resolved. Germline V gene data show CDR1 as SEHNR and CDR2 as FQNEAQ (reference sequence). Trimming shortened V by 1 base and J by 1 base, and 7 bases separated the two germline ends. The CDR3 sequence is 14 residues long. The CDR3 sequence is CASSLVQQNTEAFF. The CDR3 DNA reads TGTGCCAGCAGCTTAGTACAGCAGAACACTGAAGCTTTCTTT.

The J gene is TRBJ1-6, the V gene TRBV6-5, with D possibly matching TRBD1 (5 bases). Germline V gene data show CDR1 as MNHEY and CDR2 as SVGAGI. The CDR3 is 14 amino acids. V shed 6 bases and J shed 3 bases, with 9 bases lying between them. CDR3 residues: CASSQGVYNSPLHF. CDR3 nucleotides: TGTGCCAGCAGCCAAGGGGTCTATAATTCACCCCTCCACTTT.

The chain employs TRBV28 and TRBJ1-5; D gene ambiguous. Trimming shortened V by 1 base and J by 4 bases, and 5 bases separated the two germline ends. Germline V gene data show CDR1 as MDHEN and CDR2 as SYDVKM. The CDR3 is 13 amino acids. The CDR3 spells CASSLSGNQPQHF. CDR3 nucleotide sequence: TGTGCCAGCAGTTTATCAGGAAATCAGCCCCAGCATTTT.

This chain uses TRBV6-5 with TRBJ1-4; TRBD1 agrees at 7 bases. This CDR3 is built from 14 residues. Per the germline V gene, CDR1 is MNHEY and CDR2 is SVGAGI. The trim removed 5 bases at V and 11 bases at J, leaving 11 bases unmatched. CDR3 DNA sequence: TGTGCCAGCAGTCTAAGGGGGCTCCCCGCGAAACTGTTTTTT. Its protein product is CASSLRGLPAKLFF.

The J gene is TRBJ2-5, the V gene TRBV19; D possibly corresponds to TRBD1 (5 bases). Germline V gene lookup returns CDR1 LNHDA and CDR2 SQIVND (reference sequence). This CDR3 region has 11 residues. V shed 11 bases and J shed 7 bases, with 14 bases lying between them. The CDR3 reads CASASQGTQYF. The CDR3 nucleotides are TGTGCCTCGGCGAGCCAGGGGACCCAGTACTTC.

V and J are TRBV9 and TRBJ2-7; 8 bases fit TRBD2. The germline gives CDR1 SGDLS, CDR2 YYNGEE. V trimming: 0 bases; J trimming: 5 bases; junction bases outside the gene matches: 10. There are 16 residues in the CDR3. The CDR3 DNA reads TGTGCCAGCAGCGTAGCCCTTGGCGGGGGGACGAACGAGCAGTACTTC. Its translation: CASSVALGGGTNEQYF. The complete variable domain, with remaining parts taken from reference TRBV9 and TRBJ2-7, reads DSGVTQTPKHLITATGQRVTLRCSPRSGDLSVYWYQQSLDQGLQFLIQYYNGEERAKGNILERFSAQQFPDLHSELNLSSLELGDSALYFCASSVALGGGTNEQYFGPGTRLTVT.

The V call is TRBV9, the J call TRBJ2-1; 8 bases are shared with TRBD2. The V segment lost 4 bases and the J segment 5 bases; nucleotides outside the gene matches: 14. Germline V gene sequence: CDR1 SGDLS, CDR2 YYNGEE. The CDR3 is 17 residues long. The CDR3 loop reads CASSFGSGGRPDNEQFF. DNA of the CDR3: TGTGCCAGCAGCTTTGGGAGTGGCGGGAGGCCCGACAATGAGCAGTTCTTC.

V is TRBV7-9 and J is TRBJ2-7, with D hard to call. Per germline, CDR1 SEHNR and CDR2 FQNEAQ (reference sequence). The V and J ends lost 0 bases and 3 bases respectively, with 9 bases between them. This CDR3 spans 14 amino acids. The CDR3 region has the DNA TGTGCCAGCAGCTTAGCGGGCCAGGTCTACGAGCAGTACTTC. Translation gives CASSLAGQVYEQYF.

J is TRBJ2-7 and V is TRBV15, with 7 bases lining up with TRBD2. J was trimmed by 2 bases and V by 0 bases; bases with no gene match: 19. CDR1 is LNHNV, CDR2 YYDKDF, per germline (reference sequence). CDR3 length: 20 amino acids. For the CDR3, the DNA is TGTGCCACCAGCAGAGATGGAGTAGTTGGGGGGGGTGCGCCTACCTACGAGCAGTACTTC. It encodes CATSRDGVVGGGAPTYEQYF.

This chain uses TRBV7-9 with TRBJ2-2; 10 nucleotides line up with TRBD2. V lost 5 bases and J lost 7; bases outside the gene matches: 4. Germline loops: CDR1 SEHNR, CDR2 FQNEAQ (reference sequence). The CDR3 totals 14 residues. CDR3 DNA: TGTGCCAGCAGCGAGAGGACTAGCGGCGGGGAGCTGTTTTTT. Its translation is CASSERTSGGELFF.

The rearrangement joins TRBV4-3 to TRBJ2-7; the match to TRBD2 covers 7 bases. In germline, CDR1 is LGHNA, CDR2 YSLEER. The CDR3 loop spans 14 amino acids. The junction had 5 bases not matched to a gene; V was cut back by 0 bases and J by 6 bases. The CDR3 reads CASSQEYVAGEQYF. The CDR3 nucleotides read TGCGCCAGCAGCCAAGAATACGTAGCGGGCGAGCAGTACTTC.

The chain recombines TRBV6-5 with TRBJ2-7, with TRBD2 identical over 8 bases. The length of the CDR3 is 14 residues. V shed 2 bases and J 4 bases; nucleotides not matched to a gene: 4. In germline, CDR1 is MNHEY, CDR2 SVGAGI. The CDR3 DNA is TGTGCCAGCAGTTACAGCGGGAGTACGTACGAGCAGTACTTC. It yields the protein CASSYSGSTYEQYF.